Listed here is a single T cell receptor beta chain. Its antigen is unidentified. Regarding donors, all were healthy bone marrow donors. CDR1 and CDR2 from the germline V gene are SQVTM and ANQGSEA. This CDR3 has 16 residues. The trim removed 1 base at V and 4 bases at J, leaving 10 bases unmatched. The PCR made use of 60 Vbeta and 13 Jbeta primers. This table comes from immunoSEQ multiplex PCR, and its TCRdb copy is limited to in-frame clones, with some not included. The table for this sample gives about 50,000 clones. These data originate in a study of cytomegalovirus exposure and HLA in healthy donors. Study-level findings and limits: Later on, an analysis tied roughly 17,000 TCR beta sequences to HLA alleles at 0.05 false discovery rate.

This receptor was identified in a woman aged 40 to 50 in good health and CMV-seronegative. The rearrangement links TRBV29-1 to TRBJ2-3; 8 nucleotides match TRBD2. Sequencing used PBMCs. CDR3 protein: CSVEAGGLEVPDTQYF. The CDR3 bases are TGCAGCGTTGAAGCGGGAGGGCTGGAAGTTCCAGATACGCAGTATTTT.